This T cell receptor beta chain was identified during a study of cytomegalovirus exposure and HLA in healthy donors. As for the study in general: There were some 81 million unique TCRs (from HLA-typed donors) in an early data release.

This CDR3 comprises 14 residues. The germline CDR1 and CDR2 sequences are SGDLS and YYNGEE. J was trimmed by 16 bases and V by 3 bases; bases with no gene match: 14. Vbeta (60) and Jbeta (13) primers were used in the PCR. Generated by immunoSEQ multiplex PCR, the TCRdb table keeps only in-frame clones and is missing some. The data show 100,000 to 150,000 clones, roughly 80% seen once. This sequence was found in a man aged 50-60 years in good health and CMV-seropositive. The chain is built from TRBV9 and TRBJ2-1, with 9 positions matching TRBD1. Sequencing was carried out using PBMCs. The CDR3: CASSAATGTGRIFF. The CDR3 DNA reads as TGTGCCAGCAGCGCCGCTACCGGGACAGGGCGCATCTTCTTC.